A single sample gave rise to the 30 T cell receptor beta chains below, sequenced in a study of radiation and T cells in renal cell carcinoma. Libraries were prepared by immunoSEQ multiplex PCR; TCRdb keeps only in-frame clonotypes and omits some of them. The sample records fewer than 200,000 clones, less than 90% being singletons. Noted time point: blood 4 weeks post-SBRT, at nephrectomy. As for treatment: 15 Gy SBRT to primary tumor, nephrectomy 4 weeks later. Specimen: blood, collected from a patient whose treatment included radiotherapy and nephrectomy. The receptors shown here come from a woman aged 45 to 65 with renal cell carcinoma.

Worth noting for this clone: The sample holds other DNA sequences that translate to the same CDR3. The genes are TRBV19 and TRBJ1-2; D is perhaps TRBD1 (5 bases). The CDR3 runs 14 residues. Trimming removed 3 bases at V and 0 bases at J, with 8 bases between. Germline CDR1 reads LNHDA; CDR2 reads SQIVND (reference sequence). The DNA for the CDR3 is TGTGCCAGTAGTATCTCAGGGTCTAACTATGGCTACACCTTC. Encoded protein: CASSISGSNYGYTF. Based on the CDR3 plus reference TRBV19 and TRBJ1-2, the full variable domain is DGGITQSPKYLFRKEGQNVTLSCEQNLNHDAMYWYRQDPGQGLRLIYYSQIVNDFQKGDIAEGYSVSREKKESFPLTVTSAQKNPTAFYLCASSISGSNYGYTFGSGTRLTVV.

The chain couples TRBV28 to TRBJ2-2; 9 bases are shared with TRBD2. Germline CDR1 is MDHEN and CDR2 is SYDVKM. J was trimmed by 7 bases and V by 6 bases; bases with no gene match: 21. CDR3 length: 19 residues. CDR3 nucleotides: TGTGCCAGCAGCGCGACGCAGGGAAGCGGGGGGCCCCCCAACGGGGAGCTGTTTTTT. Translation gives CASSATQGSGGPPNGELFF.

CDR3 protein: CASSLVGNEQFF. Here the CDR3 DNA reads TGTGCCAGCAGCTTAGTAGGGAATGAGCAGTTCTTC. The chain is built from TRBV7-2 and TRBJ2-1; D unresolved. This CDR3 has 12 residues. V lost 1 base to trimming and J lost 7 bases, with 5 bases between them. Germline lookup yields CDR1 SGHTA and CDR2 FQGNSA.

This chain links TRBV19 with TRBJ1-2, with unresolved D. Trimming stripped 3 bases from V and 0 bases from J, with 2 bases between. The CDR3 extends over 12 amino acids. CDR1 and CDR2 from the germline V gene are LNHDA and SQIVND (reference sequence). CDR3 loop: CASSMSNYGYTF. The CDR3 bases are TGTGCCAGTAGTATGTCTAACTATGGCTACACCTTC.

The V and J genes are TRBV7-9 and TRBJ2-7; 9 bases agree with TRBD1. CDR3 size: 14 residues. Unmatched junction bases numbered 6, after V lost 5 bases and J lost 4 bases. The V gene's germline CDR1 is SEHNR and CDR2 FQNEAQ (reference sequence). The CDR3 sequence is CASSASGQGYEQYF. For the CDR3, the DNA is TGTGCCAGCAGCGCCTCGGGACAGGGTTACGAGCAGTACTTC. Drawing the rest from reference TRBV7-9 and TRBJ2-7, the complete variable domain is DTGVSQNPRHKITKRGQNVTFRCDPISEHNRLYWYRQTLGQGPEFLTYFQNEAQLEKSRLLSDRFSAERPKGSFSTLEIQRTEQGDSAMYLCASSASGQGYEQYFGPGTRLTVT.

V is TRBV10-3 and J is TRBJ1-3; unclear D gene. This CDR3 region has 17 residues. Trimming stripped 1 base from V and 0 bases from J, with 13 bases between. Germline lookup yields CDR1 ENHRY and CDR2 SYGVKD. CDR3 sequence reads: CAISEYPLGRSGNTIYF. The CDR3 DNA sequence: TGTGCCATCAGTGAGTACCCACTTGGTCGCTCTGGAAACACCATATATTTT.

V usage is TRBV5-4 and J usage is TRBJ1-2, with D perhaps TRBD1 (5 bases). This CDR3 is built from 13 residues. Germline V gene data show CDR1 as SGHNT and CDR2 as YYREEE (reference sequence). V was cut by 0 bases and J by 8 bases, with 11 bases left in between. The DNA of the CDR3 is TGTGCCAGCAGCTTGGTTCAGGGTGGGGGCTACACCTTC. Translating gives CASSLVQGGGYTF.

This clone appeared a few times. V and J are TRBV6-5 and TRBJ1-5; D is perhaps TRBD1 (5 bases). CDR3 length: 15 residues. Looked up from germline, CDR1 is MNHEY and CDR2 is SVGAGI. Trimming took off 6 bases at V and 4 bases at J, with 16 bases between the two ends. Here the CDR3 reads CASRAHGTGNQPQHF. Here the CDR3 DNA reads TGTGCCAGCAGGGCCCACGGGACGGGAAATCAGCCCCAGCATTTT.

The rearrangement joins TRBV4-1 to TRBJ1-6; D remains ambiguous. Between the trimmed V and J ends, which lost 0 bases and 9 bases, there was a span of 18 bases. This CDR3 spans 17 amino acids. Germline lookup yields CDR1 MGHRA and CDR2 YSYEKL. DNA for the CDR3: TGCGCCAGCAGCCAAGATTGGTCAGAGGATTGGGGTTCACCCCTCCACTTT. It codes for CASSQDWSEDWGSPLHF.

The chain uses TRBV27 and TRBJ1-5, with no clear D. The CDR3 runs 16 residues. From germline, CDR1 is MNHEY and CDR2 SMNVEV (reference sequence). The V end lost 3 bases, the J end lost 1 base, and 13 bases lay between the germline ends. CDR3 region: CASSLRNRESNQPQHF. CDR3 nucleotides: TGTGCCAGCAGTTTGAGGAATCGGGAGAGCAATCAGCCCCAGCATTTT.

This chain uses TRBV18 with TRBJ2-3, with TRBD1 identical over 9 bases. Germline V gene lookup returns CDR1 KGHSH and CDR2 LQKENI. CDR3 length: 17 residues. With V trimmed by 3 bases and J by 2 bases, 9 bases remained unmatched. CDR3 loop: CASSPTPGQGYTDTQYF. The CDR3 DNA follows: TGTGCCAGCTCACCGACTCCGGGACAGGGTTACACAGATACGCAGTATTTT.

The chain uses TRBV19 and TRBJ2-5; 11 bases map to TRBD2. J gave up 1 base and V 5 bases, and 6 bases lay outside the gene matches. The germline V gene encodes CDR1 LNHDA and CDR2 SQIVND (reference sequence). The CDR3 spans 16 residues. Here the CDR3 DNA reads TGTGCCAGTAGTCGGACTAGCGGGCTAATCCAAGAGACCCAGTACTTC. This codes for CASSRTSGLIQETQYF.

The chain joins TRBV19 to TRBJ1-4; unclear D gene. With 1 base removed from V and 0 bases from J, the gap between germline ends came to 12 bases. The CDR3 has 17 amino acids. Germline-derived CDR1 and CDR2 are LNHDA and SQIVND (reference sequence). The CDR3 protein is CASSIVGGTTTNEKLFF. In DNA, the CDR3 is TGTGCCAGTAGTATAGTCGGCGGAACAACAACTAATGAAAAACTGTTTTTT. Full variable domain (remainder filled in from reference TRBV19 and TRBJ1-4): DGGITQSPKYLFRKEGQNVTLSCEQNLNHDAMYWYRQDPGQGLRLIYYSQIVNDFQKGDIAEGYSVSREKKESFPLTVTSAQKNPTAFYLCASSIVGGTTTNEKLFFGSGTQLSVL.

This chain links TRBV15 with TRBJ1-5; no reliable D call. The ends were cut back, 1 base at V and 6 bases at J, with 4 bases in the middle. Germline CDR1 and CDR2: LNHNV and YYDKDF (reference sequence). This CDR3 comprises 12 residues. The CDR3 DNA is TGTGCCACCAGCAGAGTTGGTCAGCCCCAGCATTTT. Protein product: CATSRVGQPQHF.

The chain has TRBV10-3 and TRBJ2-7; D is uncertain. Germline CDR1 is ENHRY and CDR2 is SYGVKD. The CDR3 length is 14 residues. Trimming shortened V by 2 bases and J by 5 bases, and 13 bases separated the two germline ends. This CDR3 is CAISEESKLDEQYF. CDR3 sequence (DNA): TGTGCCATCAGTGAGGAGAGCAAGCTTGACGAGCAGTACTTC.

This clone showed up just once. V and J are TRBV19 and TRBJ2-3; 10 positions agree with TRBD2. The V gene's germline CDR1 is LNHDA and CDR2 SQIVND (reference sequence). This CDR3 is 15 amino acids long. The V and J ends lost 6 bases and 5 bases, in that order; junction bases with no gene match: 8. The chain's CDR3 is CASSLAGAQRDTQYF. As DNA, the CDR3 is TGTGCCAGTAGCCTAGCGGGGGCCCAGAGAGATACGCAGTATTTT.

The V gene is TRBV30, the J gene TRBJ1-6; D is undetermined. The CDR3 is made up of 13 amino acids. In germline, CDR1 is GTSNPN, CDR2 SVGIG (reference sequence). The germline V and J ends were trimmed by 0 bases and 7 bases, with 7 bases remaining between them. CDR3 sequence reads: CAWSVLANSPLHF. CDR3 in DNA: TGTGCCTGGAGTGTACTGGCCAATTCACCCCTCCACTTT.

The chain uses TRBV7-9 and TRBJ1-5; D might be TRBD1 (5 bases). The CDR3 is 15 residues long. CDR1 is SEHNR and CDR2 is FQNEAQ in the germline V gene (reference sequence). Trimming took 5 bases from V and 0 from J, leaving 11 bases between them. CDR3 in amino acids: CASSRGLDSNQPQHF. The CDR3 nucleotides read TGTGCCAGCAGCCGGGGACTGGATAGCAATCAGCCCCAGCATTTT. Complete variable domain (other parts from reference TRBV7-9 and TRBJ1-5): DTGVSQNPRHKITKRGQNVTFRCDPISEHNRLYWYRQTLGQGPEFLTYFQNEAQLEKSRLLSDRFSAERPKGSFSTLEIQRTEQGDSAMYLCASSRGLDSNQPQHFGDGTRLSIL.

The CDR3 is CASSVGAAENYGYTF. The CDR3 DNA reads as TGTGCCAGCAGCGTAGGGGCAGCGGAAAACTATGGCTACACCTTC. The chain couples TRBV9 to TRBJ1-2; no clear D gene. The CDR3 is 15 amino acids. The V and J ends lost 0 bases and 2 bases respectively, with 11 bases between them. Germline CDR1 SGDLS, CDR2 YYNGEE. The full variable domain, completed using reference TRBV9 and TRBJ1-2, is DSGVTQTPKHLITATGQRVTLRCSPRSGDLSVYWYQQSLDQGLQFLIQYYNGEERAKGNILERFSAQQFPDLHSELNLSSLELGDSALYFCASSVGAAENYGYTFGSGTRLTVV.

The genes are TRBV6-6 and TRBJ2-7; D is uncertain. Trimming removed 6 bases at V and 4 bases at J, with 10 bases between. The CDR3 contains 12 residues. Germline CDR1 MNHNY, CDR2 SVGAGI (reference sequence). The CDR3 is CASSSNNYEQYF. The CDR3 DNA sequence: TGTGCCAGCAGCTCCAATAATTACGAGCAGTACTTC.

CDR3 sequence: CASSEIHSTSYNSPLHF. CDR3 nucleotides: TGTGCCAGCAGTGAGATTCACTCAACCTCCTATAATTCACCCCTCCACTTT. This rearrangement joins TRBV6-1 to TRBJ1-6; no firm D call. Germline V lookup: CDR1 MNHNS, CDR2 SASEGT. Deletions cut 3 bases from V and 0 bases from J, with 12 bases between. The CDR3 spans 17 residues.

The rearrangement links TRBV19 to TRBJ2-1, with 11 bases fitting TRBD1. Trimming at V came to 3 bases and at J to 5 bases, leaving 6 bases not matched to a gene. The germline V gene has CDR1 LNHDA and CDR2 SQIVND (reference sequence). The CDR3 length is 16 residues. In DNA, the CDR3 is TGTGCCAGTAGTATCGGGACAGGGGGACCTAACAATGAGCAGTTCTTC. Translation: CASSIGTGGPNNEQFF.

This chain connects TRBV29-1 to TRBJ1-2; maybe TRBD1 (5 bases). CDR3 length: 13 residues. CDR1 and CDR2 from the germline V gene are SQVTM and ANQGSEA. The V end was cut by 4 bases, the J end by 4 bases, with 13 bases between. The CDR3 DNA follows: TGCAGCGTTGTAAGGGACGCAGGCTATGGCTACACCTTC. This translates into CSVVRDAGYGYTF.

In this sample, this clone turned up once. The DNA for the CDR3 is TGTGCCAGCCGATCGACAACAGGGAGCGGTGATTCACCCCTCCACTTT. Protein product: CASRSTTGSGDSPLHF. The J gene is TRBJ1-6, the V gene TRBV5-5, with D maybe TRBD1 (6 bases). The germline V gene has CDR1 SGHKS and CDR2 YYEKEE (reference sequence). Trimming removed 7 bases from V and 8 bases from J, with 22 bases in between. The CDR3 contains 16 residues.

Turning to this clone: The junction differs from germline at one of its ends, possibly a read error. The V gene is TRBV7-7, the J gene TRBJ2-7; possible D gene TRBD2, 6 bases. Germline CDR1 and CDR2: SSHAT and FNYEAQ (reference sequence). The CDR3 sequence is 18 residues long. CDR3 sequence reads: CASSLARRAGWSSYEQYF. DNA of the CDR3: TGTGCTAGCAGCCTAGCAAGGAGGGCAGGGTGGAGCTCCTACGAGCAGTACTTC.

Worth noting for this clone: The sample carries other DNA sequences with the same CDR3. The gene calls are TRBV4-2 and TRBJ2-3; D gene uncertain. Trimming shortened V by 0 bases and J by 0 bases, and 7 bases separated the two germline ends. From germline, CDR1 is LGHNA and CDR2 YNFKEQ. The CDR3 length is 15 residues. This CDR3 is CASSQDSASTDTQYF. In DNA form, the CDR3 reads TGTGCCAGCAGCCAAGATTCGGCCAGCACAGATACGCAGTATTTT.

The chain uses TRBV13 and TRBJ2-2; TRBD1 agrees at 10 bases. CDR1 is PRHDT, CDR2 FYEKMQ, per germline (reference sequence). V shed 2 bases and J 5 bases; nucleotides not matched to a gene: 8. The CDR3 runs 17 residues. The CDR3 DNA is TGTGCCAGCAGCTTATACGCGGGACAGGGGTATACCGGGGAGCTGTTTTTT. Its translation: CASSLYAGQGYTGELFF.

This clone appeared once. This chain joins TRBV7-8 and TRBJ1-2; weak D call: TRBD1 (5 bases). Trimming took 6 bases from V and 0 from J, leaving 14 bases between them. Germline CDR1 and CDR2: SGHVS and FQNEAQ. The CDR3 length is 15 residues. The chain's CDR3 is CASRHNTGANYGYTF. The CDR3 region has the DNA TGTGCCAGCAGGCATAATACAGGAGCTAACTATGGCTACACCTTC. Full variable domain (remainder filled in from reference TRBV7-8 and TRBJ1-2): GAGVSQSPRYKVAKRGQDVALRCDPISGHVSLFWYQQALGQGPEFLTYFQNEAQLDKSGLPSDRFFAERPEGSVSTLKIQRTQQEDSAVYLCASRHNTGANYGYTFGSGTRLTVV.

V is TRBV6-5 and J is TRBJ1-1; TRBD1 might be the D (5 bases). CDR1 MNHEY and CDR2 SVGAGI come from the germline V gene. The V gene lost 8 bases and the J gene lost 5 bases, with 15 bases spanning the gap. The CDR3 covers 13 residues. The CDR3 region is CASAGGRGTEAFF. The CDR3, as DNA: TGTGCCAGCGCTGGGGGAAGGGGAACTGAAGCTTTCTTT.

The CDR3 is CASSPVSGGQGRFGLHF. In DNA form, the CDR3 reads TGTGCCAGCAGCCCCGTGAGCGGAGGACAGGGCCGGTTTGGCCTCCACTTT. The chain combines TRBV14 with TRBJ1-6; 8 positions match TRBD1. The CDR3 length is 17 residues. The V gene's germline CDR1 is SGHDN and CDR2 FVKESK. V was clipped by 4 bases and J by 15 bases; unmatched bases: 20. Together with reference TRBV14 and TRBJ1-6, the CDR3 gives the full variable domain: EAGVTQFPSHSVIEKGQTVTLRCDPISGHDNLYWYRRVMGKEIKFLLHFVKESKQDESGMPNNRFLAERTGGTYSTLKVQPAELEDSGVYFCASSPVSGGQGRFGLHFGNGTRLTVT.